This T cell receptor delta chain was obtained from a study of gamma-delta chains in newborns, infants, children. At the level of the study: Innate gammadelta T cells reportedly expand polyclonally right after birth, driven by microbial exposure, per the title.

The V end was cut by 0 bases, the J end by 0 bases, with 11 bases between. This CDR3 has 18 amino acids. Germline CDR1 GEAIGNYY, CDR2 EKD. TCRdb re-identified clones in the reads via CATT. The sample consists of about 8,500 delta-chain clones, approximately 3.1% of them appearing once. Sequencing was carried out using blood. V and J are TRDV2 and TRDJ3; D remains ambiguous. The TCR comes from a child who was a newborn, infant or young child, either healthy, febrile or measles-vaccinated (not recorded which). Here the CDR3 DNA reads TGTGCCTGTGACACCACCGATATGCGCTCCTGGGACACCCGACAGATGTTTTTC. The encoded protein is CACDTTDMRSWDTRQMFF.